These T cell receptor beta chains were read from a single sample in a study of glioma-infiltrating T cells after dendritic cell vaccination. Clones were read by immunoSEQ multiplex PCR, and TCRdb kept only the in-frame ones, dropping some. The table has roughly 87,000 clones, 75% to 90% seen once. The sequencing here drew on blood, taken after dendritic cell vaccination. The receptors here all came from a human donor with glioblastoma. Both conserved end residues are part of each CDR3. Each record gives: J gene, V gene, CDR3 protein.

j_gene: TRBJ2-5
v_gene: TRBV5-1
CDR3aa: CASRGTSGSETQYF

j_gene: TRBJ1-4
v_gene: TRBV5-1
CDR3aa: CASSLADGGRELFF

j_gene: TRBJ2-7
v_gene: TRBV13
CDR3aa: CASSLAHSYEQYF

j_gene: TRBJ2-3
v_gene: TRBV6-5
CDR3aa: CASSSLAGVADTQYF

j_gene: TRBJ2-1
v_gene: TRBV19
CDR3aa: CASSIAASVYYNEQFF

j_gene: TRBJ1-2
v_gene: TRBV11-2
CDR3aa: CASSSLTGPFGYTF

j_gene: TRBJ2-3
v_gene: TRBV9
CDR3aa: CASSVAQRGRDTQYF

j_gene: TRBJ2-2
v_gene: TRBV2
CDR3aa: CASSKDRTNTGELFF

j_gene: TRBJ1-4
v_gene: TRBV4-3
CDR3aa: CASSQDLRGQLNEKLFF

j_gene: TRBJ1-1
v_gene: TRBV9
CDR3aa: CASSVAGYTEAFF

j_gene: TRBJ2-7
v_gene: TRBV2
CDR3aa: CASIDDRVNDREQYF

j_gene: TRBJ1-1
v_gene: TRBV5-4
CDR3aa: CASSLARGLNTEAFF

j_gene: TRBJ2-7
v_gene: TRBV7-2
CDR3aa: CASSLDTQGLYEQYF

j_gene: TRBJ2-4
v_gene: TRBV4-2
CDR3aa: CASSPGTGAKNIQYF

j_gene: TRBJ1-2
v_gene: TRBV30
CDR3aa: CAWRTGGGYGYTF

j_gene: TRBJ1-6
v_gene: TRBV9
CDR3aa: CASSVGTGGTSYNSPLHF

j_gene: TRBJ2-4
v_gene: TRBV4-1
CDR3aa: CASRRSPSGGQDIQYF

j_gene: TRBJ1-6
v_gene: TRBV14
CDR3aa: CASSRTVSNSPLHF

j_gene: TRBJ1-5
v_gene: TRBV6-1
CDR3aa: CASSARTGTDNQPQHF

j_gene: TRBJ2-1
v_gene: TRBV7-2
CDR3aa: CASSFEQGWWDNEQFF

j_gene: TRBJ2-7
v_gene: TRBV14
CDR3aa: CASSRRQGAGEQYF

j_gene: TRBJ1-4
v_gene: TRBV18
CDR3aa: CASSQQGARNEKLFF

j_gene: TRBJ1-1
v_gene: TRBV30
CDR3aa: CAWSVTRNTEAFF

j_gene: TRBJ2-7
v_gene: TRBV27
CDR3aa: CASSSTGLQYF

j_gene: TRBJ1-6
v_gene: TRBV6-6
CDR3aa: CASSPPGQVANSPLHF

j_gene: TRBJ2-7
v_gene: TRBV27
CDR3aa: CASSLSTGSNEQYF

j_gene: TRBJ1-1
v_gene: TRBV9
CDR3aa: CASSVTGTGGDLNTEAFF

j_gene: TRBJ2-7
v_gene: TRBV27
CDR3aa: CASSLVPGGSEQYF